The TCR beta chain under discussion was sequenced for a study of OX40 agonist ivuxolimab in advanced cancers. Patients had blood sampled at baseline and again on cycle 4 day 1 and cycle 7 day 1. The repertoire was sequenced with immunoSEQ multiplex PCR; TCRdb's copy has only in-frame clones and lacks some. The table lists 75,000 to 95,000 clones, roughly 90% of them singletons. Germline V lookup: CDR1 SGHTA, CDR2 FQGNSA. The CDR3 length is 14 residues. The ends were cut back, 5 bases at V and 6 bases at J, with 17 bases in the middle. Material: CD4+ or CD8+ T cells sorted from blood, obtained in a trial of the OX40 agonist ivuxolimab. The sequence derives from an adult with an advanced solid tumor such as melanoma, head and neck, liver or kidney cancer. V and J are TRBV7-2 and TRBJ2-7; D unresolved. CDR3 DNA: TGTGCCAGCAGCATCCCTTCTAAGTGGCGCGAGCAGTACTTC. Translation gives CASSIPSKWREQYF.